The 22 T cell receptor beta chains below all came from one sample that was sequenced in a study of STAT3 mutations in large granular lymphocyte leukemia. Some clones are missing from TCRdb's copy, which holds only in-frame ones; the method was immunoSEQ multiplex PCR. This repertoire shows tens of thousands of clones, approximately 86% found once; its top ten account for more than 9.5%. For these receptors, no antigen is known. General study points: Every T-LGLL patient had at least one immunodominant TCRbeta clonotype.

The sequencing input was peripheral blood mononuclear cells. These receptors originate from a man aged 55 to 70 with T-cell large granular lymphocyte leukemia. Some clones in this sample may be carry-over from other donors' samples.

The chain is built from TRBV5-4 and TRBJ2-1, with 8 bases identical to TRBD1. Germline CDR1 SGHNT, CDR2 YYREEE (reference sequence). The CDR3 runs 15 residues. J gave up 6 bases and V 6 bases, and 11 bases lay outside the gene matches. The CDR3: CASTDRGRARNEQFF. CDR3 coding DNA: TGTGCCAGCACCGACAGGGGAAGGGCCCGCAATGAGCAGTTCTTC.

Only a few counts were recorded for this clone. The J gene is TRBJ2-1, the V gene TRBV23-1; no clear D gene. TRBV23-1 is an ORF, with its function uncertain. Trimming stripped 2 bases from V and 5 bases from J, with 7 bases between. CDR3 length: 13 residues. The CDR3 nucleotides read TGCGCCAGCAGTCAACCGGTAAACAATGAGCAGTTCTTC. Translating it yields CASSQPVNNEQFF.

V and J are TRBV4-1 and TRBJ2-1, with 11 positions matching TRBD2. Losses at the gene ends were 3 bases for V and 5 bases for J; bases not matched to a gene: 3. CDR1 and CDR2 from the germline V gene are MGHRA and YSYEKL. The CDR3 contains 15 residues. CDR3 sequence reads: CASSHTSGSHNEQFF. CDR3 coding DNA: TGCGCCAGCAGCCACACTAGCGGGAGTCACAATGAGCAGTTCTTC.

The gene calls are TRBV5-4 and TRBJ1-3; unclear D gene. The V gene's germline CDR1 is SGHNT and CDR2 YYREEE (reference sequence). CDR3 length equals 14 residues. V lost 0 bases to trimming and J lost 1 base, with 5 bases between them. DNA of the CDR3: TGTGCCAGCAGCTTGGTCGGTTCTGGAAACACCATATATTTT. The encoded protein is CASSLVGSGNTIYF.

The chain has TRBV29-1 and TRBJ2-3; the match to TRBD2 covers 8 bases. The CDR3 consists of 14 residues. Germline CDR1 reads SQVTM; CDR2 reads ANQGSEA. V lost 6 bases, J lost 2 bases, and 7 bases stayed unmatched. The CDR3 spells CSVKASGFTDTQYF. The CDR3 nucleotides read TGCAGCGTGAAGGCTAGCGGGTTCACAGATACGCAGTATTTT.

The rearrangement uses TRBV5-1 and TRBJ1-4, with 7 nucleotides matching TRBD1. The CDR3 has 14 amino acids. Germline values: CDR1 SGHRS, CDR2 YFSETQ. The V gene end was trimmed by 3 bases and the J gene end by 5 bases; junction bases not matched to a gene: 4. The CDR3 DNA follows: TGCGCCAGCAGCTCAGGGGGGTTAAATGAAAAACTGTTTTTT. Translation: CASSSGGLNEKLFF. The variable domain in full, with the rest retrieved from reference TRBV5-1 and TRBJ1-4, is KAGVTQTPRYLIKTRGQQVTLSCSPISGHRSVSWYQQTPGQGLQFLFEYFSETQRNKGNFPGRFSGRQFSNSRSEMNVSTLELGDSALYLCASSSGGLNEKLFFGSGTQLSVL.

The J gene is TRBJ1-1, the V gene TRBV30, with D uncertain. The V and J ends lost 0 bases and 0 bases respectively, with 11 bases between them. Germline V gene data show CDR1 as GTSNPN and CDR2 as SVGIG (reference sequence). The CDR3 sequence is 15 residues long. The CDR3 region is CAWSVAGSLNTEAFF. Here the CDR3 DNA reads TGTGCCTGGAGTGTAGCAGGCAGTTTGAACACTGAAGCTTTCTTT.

This chain uses TRBV6-5 with TRBJ2-7, with 7 bases identical to TRBD2. CDR1 MNHEY and CDR2 SVGAGI come from the germline V gene. There are 15 residues in the CDR3. V was clipped by 0 bases and J by 2 bases; unmatched bases: 4. CDR3 nucleotides: TGTGCCAGCAGTTACTCTAGCGGGTTCCCCTACGAGCAGTACTTC. This encodes CASSYSSGFPYEQYF.

The rearrangement joins TRBV6-5 to TRBJ2-1; 7 bases are shared with TRBD2. The V gene end was trimmed by 2 bases and the J gene end by 7 bases; junction bases not matched to a gene: 8. The CDR3 contains 15 residues. Germline CDR1 MNHEY, CDR2 SVGAGI. CDR3: CASSYRASGYNEQFF. CDR3 DNA: TGTGCCAGCAGTTACCGGGCTAGCGGTTATAATGAGCAGTTCTTC.

The chain combines TRBV18 with TRBJ2-7; D ambiguous. Trimming took off 5 bases at V and 3 bases at J, with 11 bases between the two ends. Germline lookup yields CDR1 KGHSH and CDR2 LQKENI. This CDR3 has 13 amino acids. CDR3 residues: CASSAGQDYEQYF. CDR3 nucleotide sequence: TGTGCCAGCTCAGCAGGCCAGGACTACGAGCAGTACTTC.

V usage is TRBV30 and J usage is TRBJ2-5; 9 nucleotides agree with TRBD2. This CDR3 has 14 amino acids. Germline CDR1 is GTSNPN and CDR2 is SVGIG (reference sequence). V shed 4 bases, J shed 5 bases, and the junction held 8 bases outside the gene matches. The CDR3 bases are TGTGCCTGGAATGAACTAGCGGGTGGGGAGACCCAGTACTTC. This sequence encodes CAWNELAGGETQYF.

The chain has TRBV5-1 and TRBJ2-1; TRBD2 aligns across 11 bases. Germline values: CDR1 SGHRS, CDR2 YFSETQ. J was trimmed by 5 bases and V by 5 bases; bases with no gene match: 6. The CDR3 runs 15 residues. The CDR3 spells CASSTTSGINNEQFF. The CDR3, as DNA: TGCGCCAGCAGTACGACTAGCGGGATTAACAATGAGCAGTTCTTC.

This clone was recorded once. The V and J genes are TRBV29-1 and TRBJ1-2, with D unresolved. Germline CDR1 reads SQVTM; CDR2 reads ANQGSEA. The CDR3 spans 10 residues. V lost 6 bases and J 7 bases, leaving 9 bases between the germline ends. CDR3 DNA: TGCAGCGTCGAGCCAGGTGGCTACACCTTC. Encoded protein: CSVEPGGYTF.

This clone has only a few counts. The chain is built from TRBV7-2 and TRBJ1-2, with D possibly matching TRBD1 (6 bases). The germline V and J ends were trimmed by 2 bases and 5 bases, with 12 bases remaining between them. The CDR3 consists of 14 residues. Germline CDR1 SGHTA, CDR2 FQGNSA. CDR3 residues: CASSLNRDRYGYTF. CDR3 coding DNA: TGTGCCAGCAGCTTAAACAGGGATCGGTATGGCTACACCTTC. Looking up the rest from reference TRBV7-2 and TRBJ1-2 gives the full variable domain: GAGVSQSPSNKVTEKGKDVELRCDPISGHTALYWYRQSLGQGLEFLIYFQGNSAPDKSGLPSDRFSAERTGGSVSTLTIQRTQQEDSAVYLCASSLNRDRYGYTFGSGTRLTVV.

The rearrangement links TRBV5-1 to TRBJ1-5, with TRBD1 as a possible D gene (6 bases). The CDR3 extends over 14 amino acids. CDR1 is SGHRS, CDR2 YFSETQ, per germline. Trimming stripped 4 bases from V and 3 bases from J, with 11 bases between. DNA for the CDR3: TGCGCCAGCAGCCTAGGACAGTTCAATCAGCCCCAGCATTTT. Translating gives CASSLGQFNQPQHF.

The rearrangement joins TRBV4-3 to TRBJ2-3; D is possibly TRBD2 (5 bases). The CDR3 consists of 16 residues. The V end lost 3 bases, the J end lost 0 bases, and 13 bases lay between the germline ends. The germline gives CDR1 LGHNA, CDR2 YSLEER. This CDR3 reads CASSQLGEPSTDTQYF. CDR3 sequence (DNA): TGCGCCAGCAGCCAGTTGGGAGAACCCAGCACAGATACGCAGTATTTT.

The rearrangement links TRBV7-8 to TRBJ2-7, with TRBD1 matching 9 bases. The CDR3 is 14 residues long. Per germline, CDR1 SGHVS and CDR2 FQNEAQ. The trim removed 5 bases at V and 3 bases at J, leaving 5 bases unmatched. The CDR3 DNA follows: TGTGCCAGCAGCAGCCGGGACAGGGTCTACGAGCAGTACTTC. Translating gives CASSSRDRVYEQYF.

The chain has TRBV4-1 and TRBJ2-1; D gene uncertain. CDR1 and CDR2 (germline): MGHRA, YSYEKL. V gave up 4 bases and J gave up 0 bases, with 10 bases separating them. The length of the CDR3 is 15 residues. The CDR3 nucleotides are TGCGCCAGCAGCCGAATCACTACCTCCTACAATGAGCAGTTCTTC. This codes for CASSRITTSYNEQFF.

The genes are TRBV9 and TRBJ2-5; D ambiguous. This CDR3 has 14 residues. Trimming removed 1 base from V and 1 base from J, with 8 bases in between. CDR1 is SGDLS and CDR2 is YYNGEE in the germline V gene. CDR3 bases: TGTGCCAGCAGCGTATTGCCATCCCAAGAGACCCAGTACTTC. Amino acid sequence: CASSVLPSQETQYF. Using reference TRBV9 and TRBJ2-5 for the parts outside the CDR3, the full variable domain is DSGVTQTPKHLITATGQRVTLRCSPRSGDLSVYWYQQSLDQGLQFLIQYYNGEERAKGNILERFSAQQFPDLHSELNLSSLELGDSALYFCASSVLPSQETQYFGPGTRLLVL.

This rearrangement joins TRBV6-1 to TRBJ2-1, with D perhaps TRBD1 (5 bases). There are 15 residues in the CDR3. Per germline, CDR1 MNHNS and CDR2 SASEGT. The V end was cut by 2 bases, the J end by 6 bases, with 14 bases between. CDR3 nucleotide sequence: TGTGCCAGCAGTGAAAGGTCAGGGTGGACCAATGAGCAGTTCTTC. Encoded protein: CASSERSGWTNEQFF.

This clone was detected only once. This chain uses TRBV19 with TRBJ2-7, with a tentative D call TRBD2 (6 bases). Germline CDR1 LNHDA, CDR2 SQIVND (reference sequence). V shed 3 bases and J shed 0 bases, with 12 bases lying between them. The CDR3 consists of 15 residues. CDR3 coding DNA: TGTGCCAGTAGTATGGGGGAGGCCCTCTCCTACGAGCAGTACTTC. It specifies CASSMGEALSYEQYF.

V and J are TRBV6-5 and TRBJ1-1; D is uncertain. Trimming cost V 6 bases and J 5 bases, with 13 bases left between them. Per the germline V gene, CDR1 is MNHEY and CDR2 is SVGAGI. CDR3 size: 13 residues. As DNA, the CDR3 is TGTGCCAGCAGGGCGGGAAGAGGGACTGAAGCTTTCTTT. This encodes CASRAGRGTEAFF.